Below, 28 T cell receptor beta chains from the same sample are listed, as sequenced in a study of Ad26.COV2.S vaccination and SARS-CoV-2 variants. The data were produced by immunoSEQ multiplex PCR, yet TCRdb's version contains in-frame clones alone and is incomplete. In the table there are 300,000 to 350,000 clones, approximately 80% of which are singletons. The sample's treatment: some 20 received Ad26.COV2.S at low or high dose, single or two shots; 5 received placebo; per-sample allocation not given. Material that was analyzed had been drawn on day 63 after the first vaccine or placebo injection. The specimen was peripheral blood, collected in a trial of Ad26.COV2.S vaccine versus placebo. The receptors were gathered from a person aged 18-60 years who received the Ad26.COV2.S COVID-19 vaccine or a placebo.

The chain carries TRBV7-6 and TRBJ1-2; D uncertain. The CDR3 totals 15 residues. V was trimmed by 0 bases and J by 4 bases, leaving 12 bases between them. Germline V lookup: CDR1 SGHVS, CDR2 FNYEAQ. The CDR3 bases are TGTGCCAGCAGCTTAGCGATGACGGGAATCTATGGCTACACCTTC. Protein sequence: CASSLAMTGIYGYTF. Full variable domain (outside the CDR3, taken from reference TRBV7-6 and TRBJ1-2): GAGVSQSPRYKVTKRGQDVALRCDPISGHVSLYWYRQALGQGPEFLTYFNYEAQQDKSGLPNDRFSAERPEGSISTLTIQRTEQRDSAMYRCASSLAMTGIYGYTFGSGTRLTVV.

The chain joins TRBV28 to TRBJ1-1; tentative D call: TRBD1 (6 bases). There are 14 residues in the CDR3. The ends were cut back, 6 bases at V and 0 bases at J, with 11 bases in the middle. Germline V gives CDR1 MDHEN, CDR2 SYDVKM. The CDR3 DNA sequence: TGTGCCAGCAGGGCGGGGGGCTTGAACACTGAAGCTTTCTTT. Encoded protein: CASRAGGLNTEAFF.

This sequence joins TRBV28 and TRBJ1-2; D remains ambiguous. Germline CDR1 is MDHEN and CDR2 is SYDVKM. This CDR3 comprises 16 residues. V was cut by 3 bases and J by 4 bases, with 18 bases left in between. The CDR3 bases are TGTGCCAGCAGTTTTAAAAGAGGGAAGGGTGGCTATGGCTACACCTTC. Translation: CASSFKRGKGGYGYTF.

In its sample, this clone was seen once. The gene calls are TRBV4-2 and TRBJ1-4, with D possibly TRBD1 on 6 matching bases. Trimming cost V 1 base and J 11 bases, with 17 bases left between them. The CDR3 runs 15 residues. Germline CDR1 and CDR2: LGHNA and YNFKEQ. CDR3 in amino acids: CASSQAGQPNGKLFF. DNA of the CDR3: TGTGCCAGCAGCCAAGCAGGACAGCCCAATGGGAAACTGTTTTTT.

Here the CDR3 reads CASSPETGGEIQYF. In DNA form, the CDR3 reads TGTGCCAGCAGCCCCGAGACAGGTGGGGAGATTCAGTACTTC. The chain is built from TRBV27 and TRBJ2-4, with D perhaps matching TRBD1 (6 bases). Germline V gives CDR1 MNHEY, CDR2 SMNVEV (reference sequence). There are 14 residues in the CDR3. Trimming pared 6 bases from V and 10 bases from J, leaving 19 bases between.

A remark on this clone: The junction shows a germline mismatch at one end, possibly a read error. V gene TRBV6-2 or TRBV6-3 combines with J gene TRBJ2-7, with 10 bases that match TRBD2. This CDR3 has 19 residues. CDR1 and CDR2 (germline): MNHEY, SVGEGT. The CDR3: CASSNSLISSGGRTYEQYF. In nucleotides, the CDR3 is TGTGCCAGCAGTAACTCCCTTATCAGTAGCGGGGGGCGAACCTACGAGCAGTACTTC.

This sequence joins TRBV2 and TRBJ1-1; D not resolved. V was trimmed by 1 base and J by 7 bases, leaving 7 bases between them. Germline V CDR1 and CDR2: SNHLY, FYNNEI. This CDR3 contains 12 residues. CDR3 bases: TGTGCCAGCAGTGAAGAGTGGAGTGAAGCTTTCTTT. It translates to CASSEEWSEAFF.

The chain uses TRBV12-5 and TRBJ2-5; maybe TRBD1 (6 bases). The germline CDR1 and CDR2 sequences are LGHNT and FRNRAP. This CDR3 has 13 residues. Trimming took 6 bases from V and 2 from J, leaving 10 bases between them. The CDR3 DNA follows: TGTGCTAGTGGCACAGGGTTACAAGAGACCCAGTACTTC. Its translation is CASGTGLQETQYF.

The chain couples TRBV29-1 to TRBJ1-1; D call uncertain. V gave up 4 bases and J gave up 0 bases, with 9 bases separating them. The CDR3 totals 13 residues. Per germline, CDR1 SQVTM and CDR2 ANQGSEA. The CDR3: CSVGAGLNTEAFF. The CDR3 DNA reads TGCAGCGTTGGGGCGGGTTTGAACACTGAAGCTTTCTTT.

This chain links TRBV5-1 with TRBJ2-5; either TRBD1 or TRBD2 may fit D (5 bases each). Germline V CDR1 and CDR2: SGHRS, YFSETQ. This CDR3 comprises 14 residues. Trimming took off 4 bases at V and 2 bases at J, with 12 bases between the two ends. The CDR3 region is CASSPGREQETQYF. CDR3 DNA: TGCGCCAGCAGCCCGGGACGGGAACAAGAGACCCAGTACTTC.

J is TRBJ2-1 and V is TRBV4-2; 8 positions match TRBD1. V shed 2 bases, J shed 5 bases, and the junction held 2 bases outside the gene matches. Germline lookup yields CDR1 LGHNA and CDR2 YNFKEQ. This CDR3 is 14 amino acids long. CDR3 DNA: TGTGCCAGCAGCCAACTGGACAGGGACAATGAGCAGTTCTTC. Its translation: CASSQLDRDNEQFF.

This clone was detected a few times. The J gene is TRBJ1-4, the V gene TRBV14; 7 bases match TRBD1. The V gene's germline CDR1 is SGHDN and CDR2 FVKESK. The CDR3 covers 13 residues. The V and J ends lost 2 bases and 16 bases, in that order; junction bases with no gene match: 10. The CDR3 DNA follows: TGTGCCAGCAGCCAAAAAAAGACAGGGTTGGAGTTTTTT. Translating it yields CASSQKKTGLEFF.

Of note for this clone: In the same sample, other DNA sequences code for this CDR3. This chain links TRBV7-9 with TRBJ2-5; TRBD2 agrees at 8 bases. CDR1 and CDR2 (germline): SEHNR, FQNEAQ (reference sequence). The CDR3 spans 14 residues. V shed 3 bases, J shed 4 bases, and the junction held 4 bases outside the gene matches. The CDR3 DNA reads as TGTGCCAGCAGCTTTGGGACTAGTGGAGAGACCCAGTACTTC. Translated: CASSFGTSGETQYF. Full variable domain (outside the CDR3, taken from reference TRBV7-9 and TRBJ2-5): DTGVSQNPRHKITKRGQNVTFRCDPISEHNRLYWYRQTLGQGPEFLTYFQNEAQLEKSRLLSDRFSAERPKGSFSTLEIQRTEQGDSAMYLCASSFGTSGETQYFGPGTRLLVL.

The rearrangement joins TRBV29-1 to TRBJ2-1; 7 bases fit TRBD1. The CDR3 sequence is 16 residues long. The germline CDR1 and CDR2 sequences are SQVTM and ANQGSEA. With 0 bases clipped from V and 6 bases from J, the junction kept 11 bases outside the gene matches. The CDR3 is CSVEDWPGTVPNEQFF. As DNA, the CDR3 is TGCAGCGTTGAAGATTGGCCCGGGACAGTCCCCAATGAGCAGTTCTTC.

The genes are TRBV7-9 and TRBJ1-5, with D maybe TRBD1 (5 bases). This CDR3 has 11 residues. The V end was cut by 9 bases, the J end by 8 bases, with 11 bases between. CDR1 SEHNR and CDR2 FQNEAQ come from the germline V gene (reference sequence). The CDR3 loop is CASGTYEPQHF. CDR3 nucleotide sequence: TGTGCCAGTGGGACGTATGAGCCCCAGCATTTT.

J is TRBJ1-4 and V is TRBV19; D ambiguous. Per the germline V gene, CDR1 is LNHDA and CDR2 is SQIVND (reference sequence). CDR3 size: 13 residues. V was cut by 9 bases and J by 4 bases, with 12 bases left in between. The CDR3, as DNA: TGTGCCAGCTGCCCCGGTATTAATGAAAAACTGTTTTTT. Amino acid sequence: CASCPGINEKLFF.

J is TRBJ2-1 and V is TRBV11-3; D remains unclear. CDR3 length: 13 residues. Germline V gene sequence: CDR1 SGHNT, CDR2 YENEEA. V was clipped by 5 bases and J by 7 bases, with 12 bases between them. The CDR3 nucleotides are TGTGCCAGCAGCATGTTCGAGAGGAATGAGCAGTTCTTC. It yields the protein CASSMFERNEQFF. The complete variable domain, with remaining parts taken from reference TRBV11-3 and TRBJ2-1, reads EAGVVQSPRYKIIEKKQPVAFWCNPISGHNTLYWYLQNLGQGPELLIRYENEEAVDDSQLPKDRFSAERLKGVDSTLKIQPAELGDSAVYLCASSMFERNEQFFGPGTRLTVL.

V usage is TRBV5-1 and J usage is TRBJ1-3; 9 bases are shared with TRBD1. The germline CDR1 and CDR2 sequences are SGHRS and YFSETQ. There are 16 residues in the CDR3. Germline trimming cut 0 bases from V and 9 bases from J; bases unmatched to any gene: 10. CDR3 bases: TGCGCCAGCAGCTTGGGGGACAGGGCCCCTGGTGGCACCATATATTTT. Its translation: CASSLGDRAPGGTIYF.

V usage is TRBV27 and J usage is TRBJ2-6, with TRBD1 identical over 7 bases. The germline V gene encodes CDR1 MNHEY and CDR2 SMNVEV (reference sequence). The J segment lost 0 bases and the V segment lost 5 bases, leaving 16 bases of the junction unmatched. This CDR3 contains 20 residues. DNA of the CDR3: TGTGCCAGCAGTACCACGACCCTCGGCAGGGGGAACTCTGGGGCCAACGTCCTGACTTTC. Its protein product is CASSTTTLGRGNSGANVLTF.

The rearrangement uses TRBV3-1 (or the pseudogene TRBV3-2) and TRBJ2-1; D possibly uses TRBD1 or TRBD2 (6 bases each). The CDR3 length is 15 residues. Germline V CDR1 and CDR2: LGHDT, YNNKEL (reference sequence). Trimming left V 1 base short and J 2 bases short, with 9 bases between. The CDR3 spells CASSQAGAAYNEQFF. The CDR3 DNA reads TGTGCCAGCAGCCAAGCGGGGGCCGCCTACAATGAGCAGTTCTTC.

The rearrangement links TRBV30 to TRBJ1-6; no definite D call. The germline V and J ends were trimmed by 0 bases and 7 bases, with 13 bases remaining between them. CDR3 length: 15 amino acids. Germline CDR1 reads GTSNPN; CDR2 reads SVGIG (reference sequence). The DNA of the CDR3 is TGTGCCTGGAGTGTAAAATCCACCCAAAATTCACCCCTCCACTTT. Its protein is CAWSVKSTQNSPLHF. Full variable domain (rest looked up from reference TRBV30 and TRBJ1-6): SQTIHQWPATLVQPVGSPLSLECTVEGTSNPNLYWYRQAAGRGLQLLFYSVGIGQISSEVPQNLSASRPQDRQFILSSKKLLLSDSGFYLCAWSVKSTQNSPLHFGNGTRLTVT.

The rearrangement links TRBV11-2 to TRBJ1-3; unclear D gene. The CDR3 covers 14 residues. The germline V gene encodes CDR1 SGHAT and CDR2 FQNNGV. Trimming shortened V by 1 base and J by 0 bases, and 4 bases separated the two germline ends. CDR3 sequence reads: CASSLVNSGNTIYF. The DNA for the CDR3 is TGTGCCAGCAGCTTAGTTAACTCTGGAAACACCATATATTTT.

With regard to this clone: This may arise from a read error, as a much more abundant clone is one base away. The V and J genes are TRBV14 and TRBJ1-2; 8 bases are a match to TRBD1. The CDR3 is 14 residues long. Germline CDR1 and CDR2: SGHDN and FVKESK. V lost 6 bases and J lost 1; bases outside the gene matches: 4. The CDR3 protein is CASRQTGVNYGYTF. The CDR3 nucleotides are TGTGCCAGCAGGCAGACAGGGGTTAACTATGGCTACACCTTC.

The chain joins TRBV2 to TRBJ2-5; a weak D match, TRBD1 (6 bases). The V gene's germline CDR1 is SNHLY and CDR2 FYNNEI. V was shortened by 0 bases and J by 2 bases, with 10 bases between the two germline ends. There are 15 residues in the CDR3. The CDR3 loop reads CASSEASRGQETQYF. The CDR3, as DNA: TGTGCCAGCAGTGAAGCGTCCAGGGGACAAGAGACCCAGTACTTC.

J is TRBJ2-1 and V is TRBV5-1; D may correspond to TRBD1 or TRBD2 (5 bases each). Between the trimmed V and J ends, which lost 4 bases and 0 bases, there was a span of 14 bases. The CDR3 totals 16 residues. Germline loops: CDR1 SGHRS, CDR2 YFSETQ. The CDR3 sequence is CASSPQGVGSYNEQFF. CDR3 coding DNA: TGCGCCAGCAGCCCTCAGGGAGTGGGCTCCTACAATGAGCAGTTCTTC. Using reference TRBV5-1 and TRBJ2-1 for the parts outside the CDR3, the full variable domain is KAGVTQTPRYLIKTRGQQVTLSCSPISGHRSVSWYQQTPGQGLQFLFEYFSETQRNKGNFPGRFSGRQFSNSRSEMNVSTLELGDSALYLCASSPQGVGSYNEQFFGPGTRLTVL.

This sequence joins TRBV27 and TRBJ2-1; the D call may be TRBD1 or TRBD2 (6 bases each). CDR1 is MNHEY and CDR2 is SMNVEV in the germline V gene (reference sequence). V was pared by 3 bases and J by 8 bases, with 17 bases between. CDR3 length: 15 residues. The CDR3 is CASSLWRGVSDEQFF. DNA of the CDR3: TGTGCCAGCAGTTTGTGGAGGGGGGTATCCGATGAGCAGTTCTTC.

The CDR3 bases are TGTGCCAGCAGCCGGGGACAATTTTCCTACGAGCAGTACTTC. Translation gives CASSRGQFSYEQYF. The rearrangement uses TRBV7-3 and TRBJ2-7, with D possibly TRBD1 on 6 matching bases. Germline V gene sequence: CDR1 SGHTA, CDR2 FQGTGA. The CDR3 extends over 14 amino acids. V was shortened by 5 bases and J by 1 base, with 12 bases between the two germline ends.

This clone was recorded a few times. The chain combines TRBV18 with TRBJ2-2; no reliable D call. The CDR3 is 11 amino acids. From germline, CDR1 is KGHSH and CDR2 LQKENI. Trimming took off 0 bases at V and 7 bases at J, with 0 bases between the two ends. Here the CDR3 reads CASSPPGELFF. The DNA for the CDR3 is TGTGCCAGCTCACCACCCGGGGAGCTGTTTTTT.